The subject of this entry is one T cell receptor (beta chain). Its matching antigen is unknown. The data belong to a study of blood T cells in healthy people across ages. On the study more broadly: About one barcoded beta molecule per two T cells was captured by template switching.

The CDR3 extends over 14 amino acids. The ends were cut back, 0 bases at V and 7 bases at J, with 13 bases in the middle. The germline gives CDR1 LGHNA, CDR2 YSLEER. Next came a second PCR, run for roughly 6 to 11 cycles, which used a sample-barcoded 5' primer along with a J-beta primer mix. TCRdb used MiXCR to reprocess the 5' RACE reads, holding one entry per CDR3 protein. The table has about 1.8 million distinct CDR3 sequences, about 50% seen once. General observations from the study: Not knowing donor CMV status may have confounded expanded clonotype changes.

The rearrangement links TRBV4-3 to TRBJ2-7; D is undetermined. The sequenced sample was blood. The sequence was collected from a woman in her forties in good health. The CDR3: CASSQDISGNEQYF. CDR3 bases: TGCGCCAGCAGCCAAGATATTTCCGGAAATGAGCAGTACTTC.